This is a list of T cell receptor beta chains from one sample in a study of STAT5B mutations in CD4+ large granular lymphocyte leukemia. Clones were sequenced by immunoSEQ multiplex PCR, and TCRdb holds only the in-frame ones, with some missing. Of 5,000 or so clones in the sample, approximately 86% were seen once. The sequencing input was PBMCs. The receptors originated from a man between 35 and 55 years old with CD4+ T-cell large granular lymphocyte leukemia. CDR3s include the opening cysteine and the closing phenylalanine or tryptophan. The D gene is left open where the match is weak. Clone size is not always given. Where it is, it says once, few, many or a class for expanded clones.

V gene	J gene	D gene	clone size	CDR3 DNA	CDR3 protein
TRBV5-8	TRBJ1-5	TRBD1	NA	TGTGCCAGCAGCCCGGGACAGGCCTTCAATCAGCCCCAGCATTTT	CASSPGQAFNQPQHF
TRBV10-3	TRBJ1-4	NA	NA	TGTGCCATCAGTACCGGGACTGCAACTAATGAAAAACTGTTTTTT	CAISTGTATNEKLFF
TRBV13	TRBJ1-2	NA	NA	TGTGCCAGCAGCTTAGGCCAAGGAGGGCAAGTTAACTATGGCTACACCTTC	CASSLGQGGQVNYGYTF
TRBV29-1	TRBJ1-4	NA	NA	TGCAGCGTTAAAGATGAAAAACTGTTTTTT	CSVKDEKLFF
TRBV28	TRBJ2-3	NA	NA	TGTGCCAGCAGTTCCCCCGGTGGGGGGCCGACAGATACGCAGTATTTT	CASSSPGGGPTDTQYF
TRBV7-9	TRBJ2-3	TRBD2	once	TGTGCCAGCAGCCTTGCAGCGGGGGGGCCCCGTCGTGCAGATACGCAGTATTTT	CASSLAAGGPRRADTQYF
TRBV9	TRBJ1-4	NA	NA	TGTGCCAGCAGCGTAGGGGGAGGAAGCGGTGAAAAACTGTTTTTT	CASSVGGGSGEKLFF
TRBV5-5	TRBJ2-2	NA	NA	TGTGCCAGCAGTCCGTCAGGGCTAGCGATTTTCACCGGGGAGCTGTTTTTT	CASSPSGLAIFTGELFF
TRBV30	TRBJ1-3	NA	NA	TGTGCCGGGAATTATCGAGGTGGAAACACCATATATTTT	CAGNYRGGNTIYF
TRBV5-1	TRBJ2-5	TRBD2	NA	TGCGCCAGCAGTGGGGGGGTCGGCTTACAAGAGACCCAGTACTTC	CASSGGVGLQETQYF
TRBV5-1	TRBJ2-7	TRBD2	NA	TGCGCCAGCAGCTTTTCGGGAGGTAGCTCCTACGAGCAGTACTTC	CASSFSGGSSYEQYF
TRBV4-1	TRBJ2-3	TRBD2	NA	TGCGCCAGCAGCCAAGAAGGGACTAGCGGAGATACGCAGTATTTT	CASSQEGTSGDTQYF
TRBV6-6	TRBJ1-5	TRBD1	NA	TGTGCCAGCCGCGGGACAGAGAATCGTCAGCCCCAGCATTTT	CASRGTENRQPQHF
TRBV7-2	TRBJ2-3	NA	NA	TGTGCCAGCAGCTTAGGGGTTCGCCTCATCACAGATACGCAGTATTTT	CASSLGVRLITDTQYF
TRBV6-6	TRBJ2-7	NA	NA	TGTGCCAGCCAGGGAAGGAACGAGCAGTACTTC	CASQGRNEQYF
TRBV11-1	TRBJ1-6	TRBD1	few	TGTGCCAGCAGCCCCGGACAGGGGTATTCACCCCTCCACTTT	CASSPGQGYSPLHF
TRBV6-4	TRBJ1-5	NA	NA	TGTGCCAGCAGTCGGGACAGCAATCAGCCCCAGCATTTT	CASSRDSNQPQHF
TRBV2	TRBJ1-4	NA	NA	TGTGCCAGCAGGACCTCGTGGATCGCAACTAATGAAAAACTGTTTTTT	CASRTSWIATNEKLFF
TRBV10-3	TRBJ2-7	TRBD2	NA	TGTGCCATCGGGACTAGCGGGGGGTACGAGCAGTACTTC	CAIGTSGGYEQYF
TRBV29-1	TRBJ2-7	NA	NA	TGCAGCGTTGAGGACAGCTCCTACGAGCAGTACTTC	CSVEDSSYEQYF
TRBV5-1	TRBJ2-3	TRBD2	NA	TGCGCCAGCAGCTTGGGGACTAGCGGGGACTTCGGGGCTGGCACAGATACGCAGTATTTT	CASSLGTSGDFGAGTDTQYF
TRBV11-2	TRBJ1-6	NA	NA	TGTGCCAGCAGCTTAATTGATAATTCACCCCTCCACTTT	CASSLIDNSPLHF
TRBV27	TRBJ2-3	TRBD1	NA	TGTGCCAGCAGTTCCCCCAGGGGGCCGCCAGATACGCAGTATTTT	CASSSPRGPPDTQYF
TRBV21-1	TRBJ1-1	NA	NA	TGTGCCAGCAGCAGTCGACCAAGGGGGAACACTGAAGCTTTCTTT	CASSSRPRGNTEAFF
TRBV9	TRBJ2-2	NA	NA	TGTGCCAGCAGCGTAGAAGGTGGCGGCACCGGGGAGCTGTTTTTT	CASSVEGGGTGELFF
TRBV10-3	TRBJ1-2	NA	NA	TGTGCCATCAGTGAGTCTGTCAGGGGATTGAGCTACACCTTC	CAISESVRGLSYTF
TRBV2	TRBJ1-1	TRBD1	NA	TGTGCCAGCAGCCCACAGGGGGTAGCTTTCTTT	CASSPQGVAFF
TRBV29-1	TRBJ1-6	TRBD1	NA	TGCAGCGTTGGAACTACAGGGGGTAATTCACCCCTCCACTTT	CSVGTTGGNSPLHF
TRBV2	TRBJ2-3	TRBD1	NA	TGTGCCAGCACTCGGGACAGGGACGGGGATACGCAGTATTTT	CASTRDRDGDTQYF
TRBV7-8	TRBJ2-7	NA	once	TGTGCCAGCAGCTTAGACGCGCAGGTTTCCTACGAGCAGTACTTC	CASSLDAQVSYEQYF
TRBV7-2	TRBJ2-1	NA	NA	TGTGCCAGCAGCCCTTTTCAGGGGGGGGCGAGCAATGAGCAGTTCTTC	CASSPFQGGASNEQFF
TRBV18	TRBJ1-5	NA	NA	TGTGCCAGCTCACCACCGGAAGGGGCCGCTAGCAATCAGCCCCAGCATTTT	CASSPPEGAASNQPQHF
TRBV7-8	TRBJ2-3	TRBD2	NA	TGTGCCAGCAGCTTCGCCCAGCGGGAAACGCAGTATTTT	CASSFAQRETQYF
TRBV18	TRBJ2-7	NA	once	TGTGCCAGCTCACCAGCTCTGATCCACGAGCAGTACTTC	CASSPALIHEQYF
TRBV30	TRBJ1-1	NA	NA	TGTGCCTGGAGTCCCTTAGAGGGAACGCGGAACACTGAAGCTTTCTTT	CAWSPLEGTRNTEAFF
TRBV6-6	TRBJ1-4	TRBD1	NA	TGTGCCAGCAGTTACTCTACAGGGGGAAGTGAAAAACTGTTTTTT	CASSYSTGGSEKLFF
TRBV28	TRBJ2-7	TRBD1	once	TGTGCCAGCAGGACGGGACAGATCTCCTACGAGCAGTACTTC	CASRTGQISYEQYF
TRBV4-1	TRBJ1-5	TRBD1	NA	TGCGCCAGCAGCCAAGTCACCGGTTCGGACAGGAATCAGCCCCAGCATTTT	CASSQVTGSDRNQPQHF
TRBV6-1	TRBJ1-5	NA	NA	TGTGCCAGCAGTGCCGCCGGGACAAATCAGCCCCAGCATTTT	CASSAAGTNQPQHF
TRBV6-6	TRBJ1-2	NA	once	TGTGCCAGCGGAGCCGCGGGCCCCAGGGGCCCTCCCTTC	CASGAAGPRGPPF
TRBV6-1	TRBJ1-2	NA	NA	TGTGCCAGCAGTGAATTGCTGCGGGGCTACACCTTC	CASSELLRGYTF
TRBV7-8	TRBJ1-5	TRBD1	NA	TGTGCCAGCAGCAAGGACAGGTCGAGGCAGCCCCAGCATTTT	CASSKDRSRQPQHF
TRBV7-8	TRBJ1-5	NA	NA	TGTGCCAGCAGCAGTCGCGGACAGATAAATCAGCCCCAGCATTTT	CASSSRGQINQPQHF
TRBV29-1	TRBJ2-7	TRBD2	NA	TGCAGCGTTGTGGGGGGACTAGCCACCTACGAGCAGTACTTC	CSVVGGLATYEQYF
TRBV2	TRBJ2-7	NA	NA	TGTGCCAGCACCTTGGACTGGTCCTCCTACGAGCAGTACTTC	CASTLDWSSYEQYF
TRBV5-4	TRBJ1-2	NA	NA	TGTGCCAGCAGCCTAGACCTGGAAAGCCATGGCTACACCTTC	CASSLDLESHGYTF
TRBV2	TRBJ1-6	NA	NA	TGTGCCAGCAGTGTGTTGCAGGGCAATCCCCTCCACTTT	CASSVLQGNPLHF
TRBV7-6	TRBJ1-1	TRBD1	NA	TGTGCCAGCAGCGCCCGACAGGGTGGGGGTACTGAAGCTTTCTTT	CASSARQGGGTEAFF
TRBV4-2	TRBJ1-2	TRBD1	NA	TGTGCCAGCAGCCTGCCCGGGACAGGGGGCTACACCTTC	CASSLPGTGGYTF
TRBV6-1	TRBJ1-5	TRBD1	NA	TGTGCCAGCTGGGTTTCGGGACAGACTTCCCGGCCCCAGCATTTT	CASWVSGQTSRPQHF
TRBV5-4	TRBJ1-4	NA	NA	TGTGCCAGCAGCTTGGTCCAGGGGAGTGGAAAACTGTTTTTT	CASSLVQGSGKLFF
TRBV5-1	TRBJ1-1	NA	NA	TGCGCCAGCACCAAGACATGGGAGAACACTGAAGCTTTCTTT	CASTKTWENTEAFF
TRBV25-1	TRBJ2-3	TRBD2	NA	TGTGCCAGCAGTGAATTTGCGGGGGGCACAGATACGCAGTATTTT	CASSEFAGGTDTQYF
TRBV27	TRBJ1-2	NA	NA	TGTGCCGCCAGCAGTAAGGCCGGGCGCTATGGCTACACCTTC	CAASSKAGRYGYTF
TRBV5-8	TRBJ1-6	NA	once	TGTGCCAGCAGCTTGAACAGGGAAAATTCACCCCTCCACTTT	CASSLNRENSPLHF